Listed below are T cell receptor beta chains from one sample, sequenced in a study of cytomegalovirus exposure and HLA in healthy donors. Method: immunoSEQ multiplex PCR; TCRdb's copy keeps in-frame clones and lacks some. The profile shows under 200,000 clones, approximately 78% of them singletons. Sequencing used PBMCs. All receptors derive from a woman aged 25 to 45 in good health and CMV-seropositive. Both conserved end residues are trimmed from each CDR3.

CDR3aa,v_gene
ASSGQGDYGYT,TRBV5-4
ASRGQGLDEQF,TRBV5-1
ASSGRESYEQY,TRBV5-1
ASSPGYQPYEQY,TRBV5-5
ASSQDRAGSTDTQY,TRBV4-3
AWRLGGGGTDTQY,TRBV30
SAYIGGYGYT,TRBV29-1
ATSRATVETQY,TRBV15
ASSISGGYLRSYNEQF,TRBV4-1
ASSDPGTGNYGYT,TRBV6-4
ASSSGPTGSGEQF,TRBV11-2
AISEGPGVVYNEQF,TRBV10-3
ASRGDGTATRGELF,TRBV2
AIVPGGRNTGELF,TRBV2
ASSAATGGNGYT,TRBV5-1
ASSLPGLAATGELF,TRBV7-9
ASSLDPGRKNYEQY,TRBV5-1
ASSRGLKGQGYEQY,TRBV19
ASSLDPGEKVTQY,TRBV5-1
SARTTYEQY,TRBV20-1
ASSRDSAETQY,TRBV11-2
ASSPHRAGTGANVLT,TRBV21-1
ASSYPGQGADGELF,TRBV6-6
ASSFPGLLYNEQF,TRBV28
ASSAHDGTEAF,TRBV9
ASGRGRYGYT,TRBV6-6
ASSLGVGQLNEKLF,TRBV5-1
AGREGYEQY,TRBV2
ASSDEPGGNQPQH,TRBV6-4
AWSPDRGLFYEQY,TRBV30
ASSHNEGRQGGYEQY,TRBV7-9
ASSPGRAGTYGYT,TRBV5-4
ASTSRDYEQY,TRBV28
ASSQVAGVVTEAF,TRBV14
SVEPAGAYEQY,TRBV29-1
ASSSAGGEEGYNEQF,TRBV28
ASSERGQGAYGYT,TRBV2
AGSSVYIDRGNTYEQY,TRBV28
ASSLGGGTEAF,TRBV27
ASSHPDRVETQY,TRBV4-2
ASSFPTGTSVNNEQF,TRBV11-3
ASSKEEGSGTEAF,TRBV21-1
ASSLHQGSGYT,TRBV5-6
ASSLRTGRGSYEQY,TRBV19
ASSSSGASGNTIY,TRBV5-5
ASSLLQGANYGYT,TRBV7-9
ASSIGLLGTSGIIDEQY,TRBV19
ASSFGPPRTHEQY,TRBV7-8
ASRISGSVGELF,TRBV19
ASSLDMNTEAF,TRBV7-9
ASSESGGSYEQY,TRBV25-1
ASTLLAASTDTQY,TRBV6-5
ASSLTGEQPEAF,TRBV28
ASSLTRQGEAF,TRBV27
ASSFRAEQY,TRBV9
ASSERAGGYVQPQH,TRBV2
ASSLSQGLQLYEQY,TRBV5-6